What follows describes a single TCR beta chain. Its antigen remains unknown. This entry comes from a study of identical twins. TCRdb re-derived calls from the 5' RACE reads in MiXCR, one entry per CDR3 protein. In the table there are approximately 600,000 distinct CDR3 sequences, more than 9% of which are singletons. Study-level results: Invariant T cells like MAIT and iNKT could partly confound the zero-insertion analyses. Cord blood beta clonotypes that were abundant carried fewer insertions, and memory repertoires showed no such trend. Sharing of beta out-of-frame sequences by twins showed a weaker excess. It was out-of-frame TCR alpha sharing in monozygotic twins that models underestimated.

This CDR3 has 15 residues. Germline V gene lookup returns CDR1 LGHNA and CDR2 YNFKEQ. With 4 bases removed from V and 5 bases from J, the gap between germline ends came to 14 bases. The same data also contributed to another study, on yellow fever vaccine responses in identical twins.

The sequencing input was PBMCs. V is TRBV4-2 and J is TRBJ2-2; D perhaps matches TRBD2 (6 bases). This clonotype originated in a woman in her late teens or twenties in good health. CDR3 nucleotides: TGTGCCAGCAGCCTCAGTCGGGGAGGAACCGGGGAGCTGTTTTTT. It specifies CASSLSRGGTGELFF.